This TCR beta chain was recorded in a study of regulatory T cells in long-lasting Graves disease. V lost 3 bases to trimming and J lost 2 bases, with 12 bases between them. Germline V CDR1 and CDR2: SGHNT, YYREEE (reference sequence). CDR3 length: 14 residues. In this sample, this clonotype turned up many times. Its antigen is as yet unknown. General study points: Small numbers of samples may have cut accuracy.

Time point of the sample: newly diagnosed GD, antithyroid drugs for less than 3 months. PBMC RNA was the source of the TCR library. Nine-milliliter peripheral blood samples went into EDTA tubes. Library construction for TCR beta used iRepertoire HTBI primers and Arm-PCR of CDR3 regions. TCRdb processed the multiplex PCR reads anew with MiXCR; each CDR3 protein has one entry. The table has a few hundred thousand distinct CDR3 sequences, 18% seen once. The same data also contributed to another study, on T cells in Graves' hyperthyroidism and ophthalmopathy. As that study records: The diagnoses drew upon clinical symptoms, serum thyroxine and TRAb, thyroid ultrasound and orbital computed tomography.

The chain has TRBV5-4 and TRBJ2-7, with a weak D call TRBD1 (5 bases). This sequence originates from a woman aged 25 to 39 with Graves disease. This specimen was peripheral blood mononuclear cells (PBMCs), taken at new diagnosis, from a patient treated with antithyroid drugs. The CDR3, as DNA: TGTGCCAGCAGCTCTGGCAGGGTACCCTACGAGCAGTACTTC. Translating gives CASSSGRVPYEQYF. The full variable domain, completed using reference TRBV5-4 and TRBJ2-7, is ETGVTQSPTHLIKTRGQQVTLRCSSQSGHNTVSWYQQALGQGPQFIFQYYREEENGRGNFPPRFSGLQFPNYSSELNVNALELDDSALYLCASSSGRVPYEQYFGPGTRLTVT.